Listed below are T cell receptor beta chains from one sample, sequenced in a study of T cell changes during pregnancy in multiple sclerosis. The data were produced by immunoSEQ multiplex PCR, yet TCRdb's version contains in-frame clones alone and is incomplete. The sample holds 15,000 or so clones, 65% to 90% seen once. The material sequenced was CD8+ T cells from peripheral blood mononuclear cells, taken in the first trimester of pregnancy. These receptors were collected from a female donor with multiple sclerosis, enrolled in a pregnancy study. CDR3s include the opening cysteine and the closing phenylalanine or tryptophan. Each record gives: V gene, clone size, J gene, D gene, CDR3 protein, CDR3 DNA. The D gene is left open where the match is weak. Only part of the rows carry a size: once, few, many, or a class if the clone is expanded.

TRBV6-5	-	TRBJ2-3	-	CASSYTEYRTDTQYF	TGTGCCAGCAGTTATACGGAGTACCGCACAGATACGCAGTATTTT
TRBV4-2	once	TRBJ2-3	-	CASSQERGAPPDTQYF	TGTGCCAGCAGCCAAGAACGGGGAGCGCCCCCAGATACGCAGTATTTT
TRBV6-1	once	TRBJ1-6	-	CASRRVGRNSPLHF	TGTGCCAGCAGGAGAGTGGGGAGGAATTCACCCCTCCACTTT
TRBV6-5	-	TRBJ1-4	TRBD1	CASSYHGQAEKLFF	TGTGCCAGCAGTTACCACGGACAGGCCGAAAAACTGTTTTTT
TRBV7-6	-	TRBJ1-2	-	CASSLGGGYGYTF	TGTGCCAGCAGCTTAGGTGGAGGGTATGGCTACACCTTC
TRBV19	-	TRBJ1-1	TRBD1	CASSIGPSTRQGRDTEAFF	TGTGCCAGTAGTATAGGTCCCTCCACTCGACAGGGAAGGGACACTGAAGCTTTCTTT
TRBV6-5	-	TRBJ1-2	-	CASSYSAPGYGYTF	TGTGCCAGCAGTTACTCGGCGCCGGGCTATGGCTACACCTTC
TRBV27	-	TRBJ2-1	TRBD2	CASSLTNGLAGDEQFF	TGTGCCAGCAGTTTGACGAACGGACTAGCGGGGGATGAGCAGTTCTTC
TRBV9	-	TRBJ2-3	TRBD2	CASSEASGGAVDTQYF	TGTGCCAGCAGCGAAGCTAGCGGGGGGGCCGTAGATACGCAGTATTTT
TRBV6-1	-	TRBJ2-5	-	CASSDYTGNQETQYF	TGTGCCAGCAGTGACTATACAGGAAATCAAGAGACCCAGTACTTC
TRBV9	-	TRBJ1-1	TRBD1	CASSAQGGKNTEAFF	TGTGCCAGCAGCGCACAGGGGGGGAAGAACACTGAAGCTTTCTTT
TRBV27	once	TRBJ1-1	-	CASSFSAPGGTEAFF	TGTGCCAGCAGTTTCTCCGCCCCGGGGGGCACTGAAGCTTTCTTT
TRBV19	-	TRBJ1-1	-	CASSMKFADSRPEAFF	TGTGCCAGTAGTATGAAGTTCGCGGACAGTAGGCCTGAAGCTTTCTTT
TRBV27	-	TRBJ2-1	-	CASSPRGPYNEQFF	TGTGCCAGCAGTCCGCGGGGCCCCTACAATGAGCAGTTCTTC
TRBV6-5	-	TRBJ2-7	TRBD1	CASSYGQGAYEQYF	TGTGCCAGCAGTTACGGCCAGGGGGCTTACGAGCAGTACTTC
TRBV15	-	TRBJ2-4	-	CATTRQGGIQYF	TGTGCCACCACCAGACAGGGAGGCATTCAGTACTTC
TRBV7-2	once	TRBJ2-1	-	CASSPGGQVPDNEQFF	TGTGCCAGCAGCCCCGGGGGGCAGGTCCCCGACAATGAGCAGTTCTTC
TRBV27	once	TRBJ1-1	-	CASSLPQEPPIF	TGTGCCAGCAGTCTACCCCAGGAACCGCCGATCTTT
TRBV7-9	once	TRBJ1-4	-	CASSLVRHIATNEKLFF	TGTGCCAGCAGCTTAGTCCGACACATTGCAACTAATGAAAAACTGTTTTTT
TRBV7-9	-	TRBJ2-2	-	CASSFGLTGTGELFF	TGTGCCAGCAGCTTTGGCCTGACGGGCACCGGGGAGCTGTTTTTT
TRBV18	-	TRBJ2-1	TRBD2	CASSPRREGLVNEQFF	TGTGCCAGCTCACCAAGGCGGGAGGGCCTTGTCAATGAGCAGTTCTTC
TRBV5-4	-	TRBJ2-7	TRBD1	CASSPGGTGILGEQYF	TGTGCCAGCAGCCCCGGTGGGACAGGGATTTTGGGAGAGCAGTACTTC
TRBV19	-	TRBJ2-7	TRBD1	CASSPDRVYEQYF	TGTGCCAGTAGTCCGGACAGGGTCTACGAGCAGTACTTC
TRBV27	-	TRBJ1-5	-	CASSLGRRRQPQHF	TGTGCCAGCAGTTTGGGCCGGAGGCGCCAGCCCCAGCATTTT
TRBV15	once	TRBJ2-7	TRBD1	CATSRGQGWTYEQYF	TGTGCCACCAGCAGGGGACAGGGCTGGACCTACGAGCAGTACTTC
TRBV9	medium-sized	TRBJ1-2	TRBD1	CASSETGGAGGYTF	TGTGCCAGCAGCGAGACAGGGGGCGCAGGGGGCTACACCTTC
TRBV9	few	TRBJ1-5	TRBD1	CASSEQGARGKPQHF	TGTGCCAGCAGCGAACAGGGGGCCCGGGGGAAGCCCCAGCATTTT
TRBV6-4	-	TRBJ2-3	TRBD2	CASSATSGSLDTQYF	TGTGCCAGCAGTGCAACTAGCGGGAGTCTTGATACGCAGTATTTT
TRBV9	-	TRBJ1-1	-	CASSPSGYVGNTEAFF	TGTGCCAGCAGCCCCAGCGGGTATGTGGGGAACACTGAAGCTTTCTTT
TRBV7-8	-	TRBJ2-2	-	CASSLFRGRTGELFF	TGTGCCAGCAGCCTTTTCCGGGGGAGAACCGGGGAGCTGTTTTTT
TRBV5-1	-	TRBJ2-2	TRBD2	CASSWAISGGNTGELFF	TGCGCCAGCAGCTGGGCCATAAGCGGGGGGAACACCGGGGAGCTGTTTTTT
TRBV5-1	-	TRBJ2-7	-	CASSLGLGPSYEQYF	TGCGCCAGCAGCTTGGGGTTGGGGCCGTCCTACGAGCAGTACTTC
TRBV11-2	-	TRBJ1-1	-	CASSQTAIEAFF	TGTGCCAGCAGCCAGACAGCGATTGAAGCTTTCTTT
TRBV15	few	TRBJ1-2	-	CATSSLGSGVGYTF	TGTGCCACCAGCAGCCTAGGGAGTGGGGTTGGCTACACCTTC
TRBV27	-	TRBJ2-3	-	CASIGQPHRLGDTQYF	TGTGCCAGCATCGGACAGCCCCACCGCCTCGGGGATACGCAGTATTTT
TRBV2	-	TRBJ1-2	-	CASSEAIEAHLYGYTF	TGTGCCAGCAGTGAAGCAATAGAGGCGCACCTCTATGGCTACACCTTC
TRBV5-1	once	TRBJ2-7	-	CASSLGQGVLEQYF	TGCGCCAGCAGCTTGGGGCAAGGGGTTCTCGAGCAGTACTTC
TRBV10-2	-	TRBJ2-2	TRBD1	CASSLDRVGELFF	TGCGCCAGCAGTCTCGACAGGGTTGGGGAGCTGTTTTTT
TRBV7-8	-	TRBJ2-2	-	CASSASGAGELFF	TGTGCCAGCAGCGCCTCAGGGGCCGGGGAGCTGTTTTTT
TRBV4-1	-	TRBJ1-2	-	CASSQDRGLRDGYTF	TGCGCCAGCAGCCAAGATCGGGGGTTGAGAGATGGCTACACCTTC